The TCR beta chain described here comes from a study of cytomegalovirus exposure and HLA in healthy donors. CDR1 and CDR2 from the germline V gene are SGHNT and YYREEE (reference sequence). Losses at the gene ends were 7 bases for V and 1 base for J; bases not matched to a gene: 10. There are 15 residues in the CDR3. The PCR ran on 60 Vbeta and 13 Jbeta primers. Sequenced by immunoSEQ multiplex PCR; TCRdb stores in-frame clones only, minus some. This sample has about 140,000 clones, with under 70% found just once. In its sample, this clone was seen a few times. The receptor comes from a woman in her sixties in good health and CMV-seronegative. The chain uses TRBV5-4 and TRBJ1-1; TRBD1 aligns across 7 bases. The material sequenced was PBMCs. The CDR3 bases are TGTGCCAGCGCCCAGGGGGGCAGAGGGAACACTGAAGCTTTCTTT. Translation gives CASAQGGRGNTEAFF.